These 27 T cell receptor beta chains originate from one sample sequenced in a study of vaccination and CD4 T cells after COVID-19. Sequence data for DNA of cultured CD4+ T cells were generated by the Oncomine TCR Beta short-read assay. TCRdb reprocessed the PCR reads with MiXCR, giving one entry per CDR3 protein. The data contain about 10,000 distinct CDR3 sequences, roughly half of them singletons. These receptors are not linked to any known antigen. Treatment reported: approximately 10-day PBMC culture with coronavirus spike peptide pools or control peptides (ViraFEST assay). The sample was CD4+ T cells from blood, cultured in vitro. The receptor source for this set is a human donor who had recovered from COVID-19.

The rearrangement links TRBV5-1 to TRBJ2-5; TRBD2 might be the D (5 bases). Germline-derived CDR1 and CDR2 are SGHRS and YFSETQ. This CDR3 region has 13 residues. Trimming removed 0 bases from V and 5 bases from J, with 8 bases in between. CDR3: CASSLAGIETQYF. DNA of the CDR3: TGCGCCAGCAGCTTGGCCGGGATTGAGACCCAGTACTTC.

This rearrangement joins TRBV28 to TRBJ1-1; 9 bases line up with TRBD1. The CDR3 is 19 amino acids. Germline V CDR1 and CDR2: MDHEN, SYDVKM. The ends lost 2 bases at V and 3 bases at J; junction bases unmatched: 16. CDR3 nucleotide sequence: TGTGCCAGCAGTTTACCTGATTACCGGGACAGGGATTGGCACACTGAAGCTTTCTTT. Amino acids: CASSLPDYRDRDWHTEAFF.

V gene TRBV23-1 combines with J gene TRBJ2-5; D uncertain. TRBV23-1 counts as an open reading frame of uncertain function. This CDR3 comprises 13 residues. Trimming left V 7 bases short and J 1 base short, with 10 bases between. The CDR3: CASIAGGQETQYF. The CDR3 DNA reads TGCGCCAGCATTGCAGGCGGCCAAGAGACCCAGTACTTC.

The count of this clonotype is one. The V and J genes are TRBV6-1 and TRBJ2-3; weak D call: TRBD2 (5 bases). Germline V gene data show CDR1 as MNHNS and CDR2 as SASEGT. V lost 0 bases and J 8 bases, leaving 12 bases between the germline ends. The CDR3 has 14 amino acids. In nucleotides, the CDR3 is TGTGCCAGCAGTGAAGCCCGAATTGGAGGTACGCAGTATTTT. The encoded protein is CASSEARIGGTQYF.

The V and J genes are TRBV5-8 and TRBJ2-1, with TRBD2 matching over 7 bases. Looked up from germline, CDR1 is SGHTS and CDR2 is YDEGEE. The CDR3 extends over 13 amino acids. Unmatched junction bases numbered 3, after V lost 2 bases and J lost 7 bases. The CDR3 region has the DNA TGTGCCAGCAGCTTTCGGGGGGTGAATGAGCAGTTCTTC. Translating gives CASSFRGVNEQFF.

J is TRBJ2-2 and V is TRBV5-4, with 10 bases that match TRBD2. J gave up 5 bases and V 4 bases, and 5 bases lay outside the gene matches. Germline CDR1 is SGHNT and CDR2 is YYREEE (reference sequence). The CDR3 loop spans 15 amino acids. CDR3 sequence reads: CASSPSGSRTGELFF. For the CDR3, the DNA is TGTGCCAGCAGCCCTAGCGGGAGTAGGACCGGGGAGCTGTTTTTT.

The chain is built from TRBV19 and TRBJ2-2; the match to TRBD1 covers 7 bases. The length of the CDR3 is 15 residues. Germline CDR1 and CDR2: LNHDA and SQIVND (reference sequence). Trimming at V came to 5 bases and at J to 4 bases, leaving 7 bases not matched to a gene. The DNA for the CDR3 is TGTGCCAGTAGTTACAGGGGTAGGGCCACCGGGGAGCTGTTTTTT. Protein sequence: CASSYRGRATGELFF.

The chain joins TRBV27 to TRBJ2-5; D ambiguous. V dropped 8 bases and J dropped 2 bases, with 6 bases sitting between them. The length of the CDR3 is 11 residues. The V gene's germline CDR1 is MNHEY and CDR2 SMNVEV (reference sequence). The DNA for the CDR3 is TGTGCCAGCCTCCCGCAAGAGACCCAGTACTTC. The encoded protein is CASLPQETQYF.

In this sample, this clonotype turned up a few times. The chain joins TRBV19 to TRBJ2-5; perhaps TRBD2 as D (5 bases). Germline-derived CDR1 and CDR2 are LNHDA and SQIVND (reference sequence). The CDR3 loop spans 10 amino acids. The V end was cut by 11 bases, the J end by 7 bases, with 11 bases between. CDR3 in DNA: TGTGCCTGCGGGTTAGGGACCCAGTACTTC. It is translated as CACGLGTQYF.

This clonotype showed up just a few times. V and J are TRBV5-1 and TRBJ2-5, with no clear D. V lost 0 bases to trimming and J lost 5 bases, with 5 bases between them. CDR1 is SGHRS and CDR2 is YFSETQ in the germline V gene. This CDR3 region has 12 residues. CDR3 region: CASSLARETQYF. The CDR3 DNA reads TGCGCCAGCAGCTTGGCCAGGGAGACCCAGTACTTC. Full variable domain (outside the CDR3, taken from reference TRBV5-1 and TRBJ2-5): KAGVTQTPRYLIKTRGQQVTLSCSPISGHRSVSWYQQTPGQGLQFLFEYFSETQRNKGNFPGRFSGRQFSNSRSEMNVSTLELGDSALYLCASSLARETQYFGPGTRLLVL.

The V and J genes are TRBV28 and TRBJ1-2, with TRBD1 identical over 8 bases. With V trimmed by 3 bases and J by 8 bases, 8 bases remained unmatched. This CDR3 contains 14 residues. Germline-derived CDR1 and CDR2 are MDHEN and SYDVKM. The CDR3 sequence: CASSFRQGARGYTF. The CDR3 DNA is TGTGCCAGCAGTTTTCGCCAGGGGGCGCGGGGCTACACCTTC.

V gene TRBV6-1 combines with J gene TRBJ1-5, with D hard to call. Germline V gives CDR1 MNHNS, CDR2 SASEGT. The CDR3 length is 17 residues. The ends were cut back, 6 bases at V and 4 bases at J, with 22 bases in the middle. In DNA, the CDR3 is TGTGCCAGCAGCAACATTCCTGCGGACGGGAAAAATCAGCCCCAGCATTTT. Protein sequence: CASSNIPADGKNQPQHF.

This clonotype was detected a few times. V and J are TRBV28 and TRBJ2-7, with a tentative D call TRBD2 (7 bases). CDR1 and CDR2 (germline): MDHEN, SYDVKM. There are 15 residues in the CDR3. V shed 7 bases and J shed 2 bases, with 18 bases lying between them. CDR3 sequence (DNA): TGTGCCAGCACCTCGCTAGGGGGGGGTACCTACGAGCAGTACTTC. It translates to CASTSLGGGTYEQYF. Full variable domain (rest looked up from reference TRBV28 and TRBJ2-7): DVKVTQSSRYLVKRTGEKVFLECVQDMDHENMFWYRQDPGLGLRLIYFSYDVKMKEKGDIPEGYSVSREKKERFSLILESASTNQTSMYLCASTSLGGGTYEQYFGPGTRLTVT.

V and J are TRBV20-1 and TRBJ2-1; 11 bases line up with TRBD2. Trimming cost V 4 bases and J 9 bases; bases outside gene matches: 8. CDR3 length: 14 residues. The germline CDR1 and CDR2 sequences are DFQATT and SNEGSKA (reference sequence). The CDR3 sequence is CSAKGLAGGGEQFF. The CDR3 DNA reads TGCAGTGCTAAGGGGCTAGCGGGAGGAGGTGAGCAGTTCTTC.

V and J are TRBV5-6 and TRBJ1-4; D gene uncertain. Germline V lookup: CDR1 SGHDT, CDR2 YYEEEE. The CDR3 consists of 11 residues. Trimming shortened V by 7 bases and J by 7 bases, and 8 bases separated the two germline ends. The CDR3 DNA reads as TGTGCCAGCTCCGGAGGTGAAAAACTGTTTTTT. Translated: CASSGGEKLFF.

The sample holds one count of this clonotype. V is TRBV10-3 and J is TRBJ2-7, with 8 bases aligning to TRBD2. Trimming removed 0 bases from V and 7 bases from J; junction bases left unmatched: 5. The CDR3 is 14 residues long. CDR1 and CDR2 from the germline V gene are ENHRY and SYGVKD. The CDR3 DNA follows: TGTGCCATCAGTGAGTCGAGCGGGAGCTGGGAGCAGTACTTC. It is translated as CAISESSGSWEQYF.

The J gene is TRBJ2-2, the V gene TRBV7-3; D might be TRBD1 (5 bases). Germline-derived CDR1 and CDR2 are SGHTA and FQGTGA. The CDR3 contains 14 residues. Trimming cost V 5 bases and J 3 bases, with 10 bases left between them. In nucleotides, the CDR3 is TGTGCCAGCAGCAGGGGATTTGACACCGGGGAGCTGTTTTTT. The encoded protein is CASSRGFDTGELFF.

The genes are TRBV20-1 and TRBJ2-4; D call uncertain. The germline V gene has CDR1 DFQATT and CDR2 SNEGSKA (reference sequence). Trimming took 0 bases from V and 0 from J, leaving 3 bases between them. This CDR3 region has 13 residues. The CDR3 coding sequence is TGCAGTGCTAGAGAACTAGCCAAAAACATTCAGTACTTC. This translates into CSARELAKNIQYF.

The V call is TRBV7-2, the J call TRBJ2-7; tentatively, D is TRBD2 (5 bases). The V end was cut by 6 bases, the J end by 0 bases, with 12 bases between. Germline CDR1 is SGHTA and CDR2 is FQGNSA. The CDR3 is made up of 14 amino acids. The CDR3 sequence: CASRRPGSSYEQYF. The CDR3 nucleotides read TGTGCCAGCAGACGCCCGGGGAGCTCCTACGAGCAGTACTTC.

The chain has TRBV20-1 and TRBJ2-5; D not resolved. The CDR3 is 13 amino acids. V lost 4 bases and J lost 0, with 9 bases in between. Germline values: CDR1 DFQATT, CDR2 SNEGSKA (reference sequence). CDR3 in amino acids: CSANDDNQETQYF. As DNA, the CDR3 is TGCAGTGCTAACGACGACAACCAAGAGACCCAGTACTTC.

The chain combines TRBV7-6 with TRBJ2-5; D may be TRBD1 (7 bases). CDR3 size: 16 residues. V was shortened by 5 bases and J by 5 bases, with 21 bases between the two germline ends. Germline assignment: CDR1 SGHVS and CDR2 FNYEAQ. CDR3 protein: CASSQTGTHRVETQYF. CDR3 sequence (DNA): TGTGCCAGCAGCCAGACAGGGACTCACAGAGTGGAGACCCAGTACTTC.

CDR3 residues: CSARDGEEGAYNSPLHF. Written as DNA, the CDR3 is TGCAGTGCTAGAGATGGGGAAGAGGGAGCCTATAATTCACCCCTCCACTTT. The chain is built from TRBV20-1 and TRBJ1-6; D remains unclear. Trimming cost V 0 bases and J 2 bases, with 14 bases left between them. Germline CDR1 DFQATT, CDR2 SNEGSKA (reference sequence). This CDR3 is built from 17 residues.

The chain links TRBV7-2 to TRBJ2-3; 8 nucleotides align to TRBD2. Germline CDR1 SGHTA, CDR2 FQGNSA. The CDR3 covers 16 residues. Losses at the gene ends were 5 bases for V and 4 bases for J; bases not matched to a gene: 11. The chain's CDR3 is CASSLGGGGPADTQYF. CDR3 in DNA: TGTGCCAGCAGCCTCGGGGGGGGAGGCCCCGCAGATACGCAGTATTTT.

This rearrangement joins TRBV11-2 to TRBJ2-2; D unresolved. The germline gives CDR1 SGHAT, CDR2 FQNNGV. V gave up 5 bases and J gave up 7 bases, with 11 bases separating them. The CDR3 loop spans 13 amino acids. The DNA for the CDR3 is TGTGCCAGCAGCCGGGTTATTATCGGGGAGCTGTTTTTT. This translates into CASSRVIIGELFF.

The rearrangement joins TRBV20-1 to TRBJ2-5, with 9 bases lining up with TRBD2. Germline V gene data show CDR1 as DFQATT and CDR2 as SNEGSKA (reference sequence). The CDR3 is made up of 14 amino acids. Germline trimming cut 7 bases from V and 1 base from J; bases unmatched to any gene: 7. In DNA form, the CDR3 reads TGCAGTGGCCTTACGCGGGAGGGCCAAGAGACCCAGTACTTC. Its protein is CSGLTREGQETQYF.

J is TRBJ2-2 and V is TRBV7-2, with D unresolved. V was cut by 5 bases and J by 3 bases, with 10 bases left in between. CDR1 SGHTA and CDR2 FQGNSA come from the germline V gene. The CDR3 runs 14 residues. The CDR3 DNA reads TGTGCCAGCAGCACCAACACGTACACCGGGGAGCTGTTTTTT. Encoded protein: CASSTNTYTGELFF.

This CDR3 reads CASSQDGEGLYTF. In nucleotides, the CDR3 is TGTGCCAGCAGCCAAGATGGGGAGGGACTCTACACCTTC. The J gene is TRBJ1-2, the V gene TRBV3-1; tentative D call: TRBD1 (5 bases). The V gene's germline CDR1 is LGHDT and CDR2 YNNKEL (reference sequence). This CDR3 is built from 13 residues. V gave up 0 bases and J gave up 10 bases, with 12 bases separating them.